Listed here are 3 T cell receptor beta chains from one sample, sequenced in a study of OX40 agonist ivuxolimab in advanced cancers. Produced via immunoSEQ multiplex PCR; TCRdb's table is partial and in-frame only. The sample yields about 100,000 clones, around 93% seen once. The source was CD4+ or CD8+ T cells sorted from blood, collected in a trial of the OX40 agonist ivuxolimab. These receptors were collected from an adult with an advanced solid tumor such as melanoma, head and neck, liver or kidney cancer.

The chain recombines TRBV9 with TRBJ2-2, with D hard to call. CDR1 is SGDLS and CDR2 is YYNGEE in the germline V gene. This CDR3 spans 13 amino acids. Trimming shortened V by 5 bases and J by 7 bases, and 12 bases separated the two germline ends. For the CDR3, the DNA is TGTGCCAGCAGGACTCAACCCGACGGGGAGCTGTTTTTT. This codes for CASRTQPDGELFF.

A remark on this clone: Mismatch with germline at one junction end may stem from a read error. This chain joins TRBV10-3 and TRBJ2-7, with TRBD1 matching over 8 bases. The germline V gene has CDR1 ENHRY and CDR2 SYGVKD. CDR3 size: 15 residues. The CDR3: CAISVQGENSDEQYF. CDR3 DNA sequence: TGTGCCATCAGCGTACAGGGGGAAAACTCCGACGAGCAGTACTTC.

The chain employs TRBV5-8 and TRBJ1-2; D is possibly TRBD1 (6 bases). The germline V gene encodes CDR1 SGHTS and CDR2 YDEGEE. The CDR3 loop spans 14 amino acids. V lost 4 bases to trimming and J lost 2 bases, with 12 bases between them. CDR3: CASSPQGLNYGYTF. The CDR3 coding sequence is TGTGCCAGCAGCCCCCAGGGGCTGAACTATGGCTACACCTTC.